This T cell receptor beta chain appears in the sequencing data of a study of somatic mutations in cytotoxic T cells in rheumatoid arthritis. The method was immunoSEQ multiplex PCR; TCRdb's version includes in-frame clones alone and lacks a portion of them. Among under 25,000 clones listed, 85% were seen once. Sequencing was performed on CD8+ T cells sorted from blood. This receptor was obtained from a woman in her thirties or forties with rheumatoid arthritis.

CDR3 loop: CASSPGGGSEQYF. The CDR3 DNA follows: TGTGCCAGTAGTCCCGGGGGGGGGTCCGAGCAGTACTTC. The chain recombines TRBV19 with TRBJ2-7, with 8 bases lining up with TRBD2. Germline V lookup: CDR1 LNHDA, CDR2 SQIVND (reference sequence). The CDR3 spans 13 residues. V dropped 5 bases and J dropped 6; count of bases not matched to a gene: 6.